A selection of T cell receptor beta chains follows, all from one sample in a study of response to subunit inactivated influenza vaccine. TCRdb analysed the RT-PCR reads with MiXCR anew, one entry per CDR3 protein. The sample holds around 570,000 distinct CDR3 sequences, roughly 12% seen once. These same data were also listed under a study on T cells expressing NK-cell markers.

Sample: PBMCs from blood, taken on the day of vaccination. These TCRs come from a man over 45 who received an inactivated influenza vaccine. The CDR3 runs from the conserved cysteine through the conserved F or W. Clone size is given for some rows only: seen once, a few or many times, or a class if the clone is expanded.

>.|TRBV24-1|TRBJ2-1
CATSAASDRGINEQFF
>.|TRBV12-3/TRBV12-4|TRBJ1-6
CASSPRRDSPLHF
>many|TRBV11-2|TRBJ1-2
CASSPDRDYGYTF
>few|TRBV12-3/TRBV12-4|TRBJ2-7
CASSFSSSEQYF
>.|TRBV20-1|TRBJ2-2
CSARPQGRSLNTGELFF
>many|TRBV12-3/TRBV12-4|TRBJ2-7
CASSPRPSSYEQYF
>.|TRBV5-1|TRBJ2-3
CASSWEGGSDTQYF
>.|TRBV19|TRBJ1-1
CASSGPVDTEAFF
>.|TRBV6-1|TRBJ2-7
CASTTGGANAYEQYF
>few|TRBV6-2/TRBV6-3|TRBJ2-1
CASSYPRTGMIGNEQFF
>many|TRBV4-3|TRBJ2-2
CASSQDTTGLNTGELFF
>many|TRBV5-1|TRBJ2-5
CASSLTGETQYF
>.|TRBV9|TRBJ2-1
CASTRDRVNEQFF
>.|TRBV9|TRBJ1-1
CASSATGILTPEAFF
>.|TRBV7-2|TRBJ2-7
CASSLLPLGTYEQYF
>few|TRBV20-1|TRBJ2-3
CSAPRTREATQYF
>.|TRBV5-1|TRBJ2-5
CASSWGRLAGAPQETQYF
>few|TRBV12-3/TRBV12-4|TRBJ1-1
CASSFQGRGTEAFF
>few|TRBV10-3|TRBJ2-1
CAISEPGINEQFF
>few|TRBV7-2|TRBJ1-1
CASSPRLGGAFF
>many|TRBV20-1|TRBJ2-1
CSASGRGFNEQFF
>.|TRBV3-1|TRBJ2-3
CASSQGTGGLSTDTQYF
>.|TRBV28|TRBJ2-2
CASHLAGGRTGELFF
>few|TRBV19|TRBJ2-2
CASFTTAPVANTGELFF
>.|TRBV6-2/TRBV6-3|TRBJ1-1
CASSYNSPMNTEAFF
>many|TRBV5-1|TRBJ2-3
CASSLADLGDTQYF
>many|TRBV7-6|TRBJ2-5
CASSSYETQYF
>many|TRBV18|TRBJ1-1
CASSRQGSLGTEAFF
>.|TRBV28|TRBJ1-1
CASSFDSYNTEAFF
>few|TRBV2|TRBJ2-4
CASTSRWADALGNIQYF
>few|TRBV5-1|TRBJ1-6
CASSPGGGNSPLHF
>.|TRBV20-1|TRBJ1-1
CSASKAGRTEAFF
>many|TRBV6-1|TRBJ2-7
CASSEGTYEQYF
>.|TRBV18|TRBJ2-5
CASSPSVGLRDTKF
>.|TRBV6-5|TRBJ2-7
CASSYSVPGNYEQYF
>.|TRBV7-2|TRBJ1-2
CASSLQGASYYGYTF
>.|TRBV20-1|TRBJ2-7
CKAGSMGQGISYEQYF
>few|TRBV20-1|TRBJ1-1
CSAIKGQLNTEAFF
>.|TRBV6-6|TRBJ2-1
CASSYPEGGQFF
>many|TRBV7-9|TRBJ2-1
CASSLEGTEQFF
>once|TRBV5-1|TRBJ2-3
CANSLGVTDTQYF
>.|TRBV12-3/TRBV12-4|TRBJ1-3
CASSLSTGGSGNTIYF
>.|TRBV25-1|TRBJ2-2
CASSDSTSGRIWNTGELFF
>.|TRBV5-1|TRBJ2-3
CASSPPGGVSTDTQYF
>few|TRBV11-2|TRBJ2-2
CASSLAPPPTGELFF
>.|TRBV2|TRBJ2-7
CASSVRAPGVDEQYF
>many|TRBV5-1|TRBJ2-5
CASSSGQGAGETQYF
>few|TRBV7-8|TRBJ2-7
CASSAPFYEQYF
>.|TRBV7-9|TRBJ1-5
CASAKGANQPQHF
>many|TRBV5-1|TRBJ2-4
CASSLEARVRAKNIQYF
>.|TRBV24-1|TRBJ2-1
CATSDEVSREQFF
>.|TRBV5-1|TRBJ1-2
CASSRGQDYGYTF